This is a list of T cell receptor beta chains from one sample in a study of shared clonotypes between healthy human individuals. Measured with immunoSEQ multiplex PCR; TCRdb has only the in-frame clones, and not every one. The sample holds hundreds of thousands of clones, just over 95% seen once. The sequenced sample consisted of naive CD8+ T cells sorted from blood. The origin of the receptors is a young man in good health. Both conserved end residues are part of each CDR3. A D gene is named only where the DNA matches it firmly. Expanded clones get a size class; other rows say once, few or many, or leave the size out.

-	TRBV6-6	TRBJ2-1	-	TGTGCCAGCAGTTCCGGGGGAGGTGCGTGGTACAATGAGCAGTTCTTC	CASSSGGGAWYNEQFF
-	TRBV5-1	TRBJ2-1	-	TGCGCCAGCAAGGATAGCGGTTCCCTGGGGAATGAGCAGTTCTTC	CASKDSGSLGNEQFF
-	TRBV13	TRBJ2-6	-	TGTGCCAGCAGCTTAGGGCAGGCACAATTTCCTGGGGCCAACGTCCTGACTTTC	CASSLGQAQFPGANVLTF
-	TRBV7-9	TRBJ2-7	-	TGTGCCAGCAGCCCCGCTGGGAGGAACTATTACGAGCAGTACTTC	CASSPAGRNYYEQYF
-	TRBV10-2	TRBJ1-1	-	TGCGCCAGCAGTGGCGAGGGGGGCACTGAAGCTTTCTTT	CASSGEGGTEAFF
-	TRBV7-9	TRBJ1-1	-	TGTGCCAGCAGCTTGGCACAAGCTTTCTTT	CASSLAQAFF
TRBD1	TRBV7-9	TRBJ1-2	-	TGTGCCAGCAGCTTAGGAGACAGGGCCAACTATGGCTACACCTTC	CASSLGDRANYGYTF
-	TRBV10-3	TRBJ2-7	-	TGTGCCATCAGTGATAAGACAATAGGGGTTTTCTACGAGCAGTACTTC	CAISDKTIGVFYEQYF
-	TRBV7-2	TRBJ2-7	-	TGTGCCAGCAGCTTAGCTGGGGCCGCCTACGAGCAGTACTTC	CASSLAGAAYEQYF
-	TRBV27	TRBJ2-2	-	TGTGCCAGCAGCCACGGAACAAACACCGGGGAGCTGTTTTTT	CASSHGTNTGELFF
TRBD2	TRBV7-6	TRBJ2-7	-	TGTGCCAGCAGCTTAGCAGAGGGACTAGCGGGAGACGAGCAGTACTTC	CASSLAEGLAGDEQYF
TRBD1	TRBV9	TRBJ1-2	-	TGTGCCAGCAGCGATACAGGGGCGACGTTCGGCTACACCTTC	CASSDTGATFGYTF
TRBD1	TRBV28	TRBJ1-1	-	TGTGCCAGCAGTTTATTTGGACTGGGGACAGTGAACACTGAAGCTTTCTTT	CASSLFGLGTVNTEAFF
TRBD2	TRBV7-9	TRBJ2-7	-	TGTGCCAGCAGCTCCTTGATTAGCGGGACCCACTCCTACGAGCAGTACTTC	CASSSLISGTHSYEQYF
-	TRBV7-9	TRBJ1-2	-	TGTGCCAGCGAGGTTTCAGGGATACATGGCTACACCTTC	CASEVSGIHGYTF
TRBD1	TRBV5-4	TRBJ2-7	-	TGTGCCAGCAGCTCCCAGGGGGTCTACGAGCAGTACTTC	CASSSQGVYEQYF
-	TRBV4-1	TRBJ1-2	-	TGCGCCAGCAGCCAAGAAAAGGGGTTTAGGGGCTACACCTTC	CASSQEKGFRGYTF
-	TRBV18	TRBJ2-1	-	TGTGCCAGCTCACCTCGATACTATACAGAGGAGCAGTTCTTC	CASSPRYYTEEQFF
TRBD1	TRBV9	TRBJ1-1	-	TGTGCCAGCAGCGCCGGAGAGACAGGGGAAGTAGCTTTCTTT	CASSAGETGEVAFF
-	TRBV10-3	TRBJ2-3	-	TGTGCCATCAGAGATTCGGGACAAGATACGCAGTATTTT	CAIRDSGQDTQYF
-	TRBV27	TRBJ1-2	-	TGTGCCAGCAGACAGGGACCCCTCTATGGCTACACCTTC	CASRQGPLYGYTF
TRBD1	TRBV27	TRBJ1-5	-	TGTGCCAGCAGTTTATCCCTCCCAGGGGGTAGCAATCAGCCCCAGCATTTT	CASSLSLPGGSNQPQHF
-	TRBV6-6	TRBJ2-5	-	TGTGCCAGCAGTTACTTAAGGGGGATCCAAGAGACCCAGTACTTC	CASSYLRGIQETQYF
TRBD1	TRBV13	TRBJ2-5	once	TGTGCCAGCAGCTTAGGGACAGGGGGCAGGGAGACCCAGTACTTC	CASSLGTGGRETQYF
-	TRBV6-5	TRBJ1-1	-	TGTGCCAGCAGAATCAGGGGTAATACTGAAGCTTTCTTT	CASRIRGNTEAFF
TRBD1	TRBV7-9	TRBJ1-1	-	TGTGCCAGCAGCTCAAACCGGGACAGCGCTTTCTTT	CASSSNRDSAFF
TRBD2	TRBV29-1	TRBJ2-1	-	TGCAGCGTTGAAGATCCCCGGACTAGCGGGAGGGCCCGCCGAAGGGAGCAGTTCTTC	CSVEDPRTSGRARRREQFF
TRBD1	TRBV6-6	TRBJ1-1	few	TGTGCCAGCAGCCCCGACAGGGGTGAAGCTTTCTTT	CASSPDRGEAFF
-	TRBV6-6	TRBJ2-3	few	TGTGCCAGCAGTTACAACACGGGAATGGATACGCAGTATTTT	CASSYNTGMDTQYF
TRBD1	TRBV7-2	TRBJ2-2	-	TGTGCCAGCAGCTTAGGGACAGGGAATCGAATCCGGGGCGGGGAGCTGTTTTTT	CASSLGTGNRIRGGELFF
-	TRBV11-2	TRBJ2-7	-	TGTGCCAGCAGCTTAGGGGGAGGTTTGTACGAGCAGTACTTC	CASSLGGGLYEQYF
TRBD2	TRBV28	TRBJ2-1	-	TGTGCCACCTCCGGGACTAGCGGGAGGATAGGGGAGCAGTTCTTC	CATSGTSGRIGEQFF
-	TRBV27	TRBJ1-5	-	TGTGCCAGCAGTCCCTGGATGGGGGGCAATCAGCCCCAGCATTTT	CASSPWMGGNQPQHF
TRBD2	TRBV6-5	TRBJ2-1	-	TGTGCCAGCAGTTTCGGACTAGCGGGGCCATACAATGAGCAGTTCTTC	CASSFGLAGPYNEQFF
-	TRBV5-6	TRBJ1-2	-	TGTGCCAGCAGCGGGGCCATCTATGGCTACACCTTC	CASSGAIYGYTF
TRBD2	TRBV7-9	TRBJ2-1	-	TGTGCCAGCAGCCGCGGGGGGGATGAGCAGTTCTTC	CASSRGGDEQFF
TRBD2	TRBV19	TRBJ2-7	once	TGTGCCAGTAGTGTTGGACTAGCTGAAACCTACGAGCAGTACTTC	CASSVGLAETYEQYF
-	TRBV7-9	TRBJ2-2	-	TGTGCCAGCAGCTTACGGAGCGGGAACACCGGGGAGCTGTTTTTT	CASSLRSGNTGELFF
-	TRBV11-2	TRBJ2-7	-	TGTGCCAGCAGCTTAGATCCGGGTGACGAGCAGTACTTC	CASSLDPGDEQYF
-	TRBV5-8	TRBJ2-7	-	TGTGCCAGCAGCTCGCCCCTCAGGGTGATGAGCTACGAGCAGTACTTC	CASSSPLRVMSYEQYF
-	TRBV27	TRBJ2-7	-	TGTGCCAGCAGTCCCCGAAACAACGTATACGAGCAGTACTTC	CASSPRNNVYEQYF
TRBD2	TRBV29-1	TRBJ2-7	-	TGCAGCGCTGGGATGGGGGGGACGGTGGGCGAGCAGTACTTC	CSAGMGGTVGEQYF
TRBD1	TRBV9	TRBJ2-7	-	TGTGCCAGCAGCGTCCGGGACAGCTCCTACGAGCAGTACTTC	CASSVRDSSYEQYF
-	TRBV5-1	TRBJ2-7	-	TGCGCCAGCAGCTACGGGACGGACTACGAGCAGTACTTC	CASSYGTDYEQYF
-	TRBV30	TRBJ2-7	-	TGTGCCTCCTACAGATCCCCCCTGTCCTACGAGCAGTACTTC	CASYRSPLSYEQYF
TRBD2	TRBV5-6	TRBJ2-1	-	TGTGCCAGCAGCTCGACGGGACTATTAAACAATGAGCAGTTCTTC	CASSSTGLLNNEQFF
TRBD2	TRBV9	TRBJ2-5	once	TGTGCCAGCAGCGTAGCACTAGCGGGAGAAGAGACCCAGTACTTC	CASSVALAGEETQYF
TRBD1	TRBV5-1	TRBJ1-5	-	TGCGCCAGCAGCTTCAAAGCAGGGGGCGGCAATCAGCCCCAGCATTTT	CASSFKAGGGNQPQHF
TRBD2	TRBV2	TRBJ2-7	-	TGTGCCAGCAGGGACCCGGGACTAGCGGGTTTTAAGAGCTCCTACGAGCAGTACTTC	CASRDPGLAGFKSSYEQYF
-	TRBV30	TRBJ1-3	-	TGTGCCTGTCAAGGGGTTTTGTCTGGAAACACCATATATTTT	CACQGVLSGNTIYF
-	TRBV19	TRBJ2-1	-	TGTGCCAGTAGTCACCCCCACAGGGCTAGCTCCTACAATGAGCAGTTCTTC	CASSHPHRASSYNEQFF